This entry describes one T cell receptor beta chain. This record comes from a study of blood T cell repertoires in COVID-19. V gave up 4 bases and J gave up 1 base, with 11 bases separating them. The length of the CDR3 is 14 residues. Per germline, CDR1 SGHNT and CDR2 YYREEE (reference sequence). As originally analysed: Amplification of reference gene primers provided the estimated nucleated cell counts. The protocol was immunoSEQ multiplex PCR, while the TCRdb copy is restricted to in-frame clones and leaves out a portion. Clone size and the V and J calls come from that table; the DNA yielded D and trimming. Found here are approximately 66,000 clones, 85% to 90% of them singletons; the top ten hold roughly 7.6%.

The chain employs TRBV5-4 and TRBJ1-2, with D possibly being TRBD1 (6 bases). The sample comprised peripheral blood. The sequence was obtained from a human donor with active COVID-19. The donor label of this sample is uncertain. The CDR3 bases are TGTGCCAGCAGCCCCGTGGACAGTAACTATGGCTACACCTTC. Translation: CASSPVDSNYGYTF.